The present T cell receptor (beta chain) was sequenced within a study of prognosis after radiotherapy for stage I lung cancer. On the study more broadly: The non-small cell lung cancer patients were all regarded as unsuitable for surgery on medical grounds.

In its sample, this clonotype ranks as medium-sized. The V gene lost 8 bases and the J gene lost 3 bases, with 7 bases spanning the gap. The CDR3 length is 12 residues. Germline CDR1 reads MNHEY; CDR2 reads SVGEGT. The genomic DNA TCR beta CDR3 region underwent two rounds of multiplex PCR. Primers specific to each TRBV and TRBJ gene were used in first-round PCR. TCRdb re-analysed the multiplex PCR reads in MiXCR, keeping a single row per CDR3 protein. The profile covers around 30,000 distinct CDR3 sequences, with approximately 29% appearing a single time and 25% to 30% taken by the ten largest. This specimen consisted of PBMCs, obtained before or after stereotactic body radiation therapy (not recorded which). The receptor comes from a donor over 45 with non-small cell lung cancer. The chain carries TRBV6-2 or TRBV6-3 and TRBJ2-2, with D unresolved. CDR3 nucleotide sequence: TGTGCCAGCGGGGATCACACCGGGGAGCTGTTTTTT. Its translation: CASGDHTGELFF.